This T cell receptor beta chain was observed in a study of shared clonotypes between healthy human individuals. Across the study: CD8 memory received one plate per donor, CD8 naive two, CD4 memory three and CD4 naive three.

Healthy adults negative for HIV, lacking recent acute infections or vaccinations, served as donors. It was across several immunoSEQ plates that each subset's genomic DNA was evenly split. The assay was immunoSEQ multiplex PCR, and TCRdb's table has in-frame clones only and misses some. The table shows over a million clones, with around 97% occurring only once. Trimming took off 0 bases at V and 2 bases at J, with 11 bases between the two ends. The germline V gene encodes CDR1 SGHRS and CDR2 YFSETQ. The CDR3 has 15 amino acids. The receptor was derived from a man in his thirties or forties in good health. The sequencing sample was made of naive CD4+ T cells sorted from blood. Subset meaning: CD45RA+ positively selected. The rearrangement uses TRBV5-1 and TRBJ1-2; D unclear. CDR3 nucleotide sequence: TGCGCCAGCAGCTTGGAGGGAATTGGAAACTATGGCTACACCTTC. Amino acid sequence: CASSLEGIGNYGYTF.